A single sample is the source of the 11 T cell receptor beta chains below, sequenced in a study of blood T cell repertoires in COVID-19. Libraries were prepared by immunoSEQ multiplex PCR; TCRdb keeps only in-frame clonotypes and omits some of them. Here the sample spans some 8,000 clones, around 84% being singletons. The sample consisted of peripheral blood. These receptors were collected from a human donor with active COVID-19. The donor label of this sample is uncertain.

The V call is TRBV9, the J call TRBJ2-3; D is undetermined. The CDR3 is 14 amino acids. Germline-derived CDR1 and CDR2 are SGDLS and YYNGEE. Between the trimmed V and J ends, which lost 1 base and 4 bases, there was a span of 10 bases. The CDR3 protein is CASSVTLAADTQYF. In DNA form, the CDR3 reads TGTGCCAGCAGCGTAACACTTGCGGCAGATACGCAGTATTTT.

The V and J genes are TRBV11-3 and TRBJ2-2; the D is unclear. Germline CDR1 is SGHNT and CDR2 is YENEEA. V was pared by 2 bases and J by 2 bases, with 9 bases between. The CDR3 spans 15 residues. CDR3 amino acids: CASSLSERNTGELFF. The CDR3 DNA is TGTGCCAGCAGCTTATCAGAGCGAAACACCGGGGAGCTGTTTTTT. Complete variable domain (other parts from reference TRBV11-3 and TRBJ2-2): EAGVVQSPRYKIIEKKQPVAFWCNPISGHNTLYWYLQNLGQGPELLIRYENEEAVDDSQLPKDRFSAERLKGVDSTLKIQPAELGDSAVYLCASSLSERNTGELFFGEGSRLTVL.

V is TRBV6-5 and J is TRBJ2-7, with 7 bases fitting TRBD2. This CDR3 is 13 amino acids long. Germline lookup yields CDR1 MNHEY and CDR2 SVGAGI. J was trimmed by 3 bases and V by 6 bases; bases with no gene match: 5. CDR3: CASSKGRGYEQYF. The CDR3 DNA reads as TGTGCCAGCAGCAAAGGGAGGGGCTACGAGCAGTACTTC.

This clone was recorded only once. A junction boundary mismatches the germline segment, possibly from a read error. This sequence joins TRBV11-2 and TRBJ2-1; D might be TRBD2 (5 bases). CDR1 SGHAT and CDR2 FQNNGV come from the germline V gene. CDR3 size: 15 residues. The CDR3 loop is CASSLSGSLGNERFF. CDR3 nucleotides: TGTGCCAGCAGCTTATCGGGGTCACTAGGCAATGAGCGGTTCTTC.

This sequence joins TRBV27 and TRBJ2-7, with TRBD1 matching over 9 bases. CDR1 and CDR2 (germline): MNHEY, SMNVEV (reference sequence). CDR3 length: 14 amino acids. J was trimmed by 4 bases and V by 2 bases; bases with no gene match: 3. For the CDR3, the DNA is TGTGCCAGCAGTTTAGTACAGGGGGCTTACGAGCAGTACTTC. Translating it yields CASSLVQGAYEQYF.

The sample holds one count of this clone. This sequence joins TRBV6-5 and TRBJ1-5, with a possible D match to TRBD1 (5 bases). The CDR3 has 14 amino acids. V gave up 4 bases and J gave up 4 bases, with 11 bases separating them. Germline CDR1 is MNHEY and CDR2 is SVGAGI. CDR3 residues: CASSFFGGNQPQHF. DNA for the CDR3: TGTGCCAGCAGTTTCTTTGGGGGGAATCAGCCCCAGCATTTT.

Comments on this clone: The identical CDR3 is also encoded by other nucleotide sequences in the sample. The CDR3 region has the DNA TGCGCCAGCAGTGAGAGCGGCGTCAATCAGCCCCAGCATTTT. It specifies CASSESGVNQPQHF. The rearrangement uses TRBV10-2 and TRBJ1-5; D remains ambiguous. With 2 bases removed from V and 3 bases from J, the gap between germline ends came to 8 bases. This CDR3 spans 14 amino acids. Germline V gene data show CDR1 as WSHSY and CDR2 as SAAADI.

The rearrangement links TRBV6-5 to TRBJ1-3, with D uncertain. V lost 6 bases and J 2 bases, leaving 14 bases between the germline ends. In germline, CDR1 is MNHEY, CDR2 SVGAGI. This CDR3 is 15 amino acids long. This chain's CDR3 is CASSRDTEAGNTIYF. The CDR3 DNA reads as TGTGCCAGCAGCCGAGATACAGAAGCTGGAAACACCATATATTTT.

The chain couples TRBV2 to TRBJ1-4; D might be TRBD1 (5 bases). Germline CDR1 reads SNHLY; CDR2 reads FYNNEI. Trimming stripped 6 bases from V and 8 bases from J, with 19 bases between. The CDR3 runs to 15 residues. The CDR3 sequence is CASSRGPGEGEKLFF. CDR3 DNA sequence: TGTGCCAGCAGCCGAGGTCCGGGGGAGGGAGAAAAACTGTTTTTT.

The chain carries TRBV7-3 and TRBJ2-5; D perhaps matches TRBD1 (6 bases). This CDR3 spans 15 amino acids. The ends were cut back, 2 bases at V and 1 base at J, with 11 bases in the middle. Germline lookup yields CDR1 SGHTA and CDR2 FQGTGA. The CDR3 nucleotides read TGTGCCAGCAGCTTAGGTACAGGGCCCCAAGAGACCCAGTACTTC. This sequence encodes CASSLGTGPQETQYF.

This sequence joins TRBV19 and TRBJ2-2; 8 bases agree with TRBD1. The CDR3 runs 15 residues. The germline CDR1 and CDR2 sequences are LNHDA and SQIVND (reference sequence). Trimming took 3 bases from V and 5 from J; bases not matched to a gene: 5. CDR3: CASSMRDRTTGELFF. The DNA of the CDR3 is TGTGCCAGTAGTATGAGGGACAGGACGACCGGGGAGCTGTTTTTT.